Listed here are 8 T cell receptor beta chains from one sample, sequenced in a study of blood T cell repertoires in COVID-19. Libraries were prepared by immunoSEQ multiplex PCR; TCRdb keeps only in-frame clonotypes and omits some of them. The table shows approximately 260,000 clones, with 75% to 90% occurring only once. Sample: peripheral blood. The receptors stem from an older woman with acute or convalescent COVID-19.

The chain combines TRBV11-1 with TRBJ2-1; D may be TRBD1 (5 bases). Deletions cut 1 base from V and 8 bases from J, with 18 bases between. Per the germline V gene, CDR1 is SGHAT and CDR2 is FQDESV (reference sequence). This CDR3 region has 16 residues. CDR3 sequence reads: CASSLVFSRAGYEQFF. In DNA form, the CDR3 reads TGTGCCAGCAGCTTAGTATTTAGCCGGGCAGGGTATGAGCAGTTCTTC.

This sequence joins TRBV5-1 and TRBJ1-4; 8 nucleotides match TRBD1. Germline CDR1 SGHRS, CDR2 YFSETQ. V lost 4 bases to trimming and J lost 0 bases; unmatched junction nucleotides: 2. This CDR3 has 15 residues. CDR3 DNA sequence: TGCGCCAGCAGCCAGGGGGCCTCAACTAATGAAAAACTGTTTTTT. This sequence encodes CASSQGASTNEKLFF. The whole variable domain, filled in from reference TRBV5-1 and TRBJ1-4, reads KAGVTQTPRYLIKTRGQQVTLSCSPISGHRSVSWYQQTPGQGLQFLFEYFSETQRNKGNFPGRFSGRQFSNSRSEMNVSTLELGDSALYLCASSQGASTNEKLFFGSGTQLSVL.

This CDR3 is CASMEETEAFF. CDR3 bases: TGTGCCAGCATGGAGGAGACTGAAGCTTTCTTT. This chain uses TRBV28 with TRBJ1-1; D unresolved. The V end was cut by 7 bases, the J end by 5 bases, with 8 bases between. Germline assignment: CDR1 MDHEN and CDR2 SYDVKM. The length of the CDR3 is 11 residues.

This chain links TRBV5-1 with TRBJ1-1, with D hard to call. Trimming left V 0 bases short and J 2 bases short, with 14 bases between. The CDR3 consists of 16 residues. In germline, CDR1 is SGHRS, CDR2 YFSETQ. This chain's CDR3 is CASSLGLASSNTEAFF. CDR3 DNA sequence: TGCGCCAGCAGCTTGGGTTTAGCGTCTTCAAACACTGAAGCTTTCTTT.

The V call is TRBV7-9, the J call TRBJ1-6, with 10 bases matching TRBD1. Germline trimming cut 3 bases from V and 6 bases from J; bases unmatched to any gene: 2. The CDR3 runs to 15 residues. The germline V gene has CDR1 SEHNR and CDR2 FQNEAQ (reference sequence). CDR3 sequence: CASSFRDRGNSPLHF. Here the CDR3 DNA reads TGTGCCAGCAGCTTCCGGGACAGGGGTAATTCACCCCTCCACTTT. Complete variable domain (other parts from reference TRBV7-9 and TRBJ1-6): DTGVSQNPRHKITKRGQNVTFRCDPISEHNRLYWYRQTLGQGPEFLTYFQNEAQLEKSRLLSDRFSAERPKGSFSTLEIQRTEQGDSAMYLCASSFRDRGNSPLHFGNGTRLTVT.

This chain links TRBV21-1 with TRBJ2-5; the table's TRBD2 call for D was not verified on the DNA. TRBV21-1 is reported as a pseudogene. The length of the CDR3 is 16 residues. Here the CDR3 reads CASSITPLAPLQTQYF. The DNA for the CDR3 is TGTGCCAGCAGTATAACTCCCCTAGCTCCCCTACAGACCCAGTACTTC.

This sequence joins TRBV5-1 and TRBJ1-2; 8 bases line up with TRBD1. V dropped 0 bases and J dropped 3; count of bases not matched to a gene: 4. The CDR3 has 15 amino acids. Germline assignment: CDR1 SGHRS and CDR2 YFSETQ. The CDR3 sequence: CASSLEQGAYYGYTF. As DNA, the CDR3 is TGCGCCAGCAGCTTGGAGCAGGGGGCCTACTATGGCTACACCTTC.

The V gene is TRBV19, the J gene TRBJ1-2; 9 bases are shared with TRBD1. Trimming took 3 bases from V and 8 from J; bases not matched to a gene: 10. Germline lookup yields CDR1 LNHDA and CDR2 SQIVND (reference sequence). CDR3 length: 15 amino acids. The chain's CDR3 is CASSIARQGDRGYTF. Here the CDR3 DNA reads TGTGCCAGTAGTATCGCACGACAGGGGGATCGGGGCTACACCTTC.